A selection of T cell receptor beta chains follows, all from one sample in a study of blood T cell repertoires in COVID-19. Assay used: immunoSEQ multiplex PCR; TCRdb lists only in-frame clones, some missing. The sample shows about 300,000 clones, about 88% of them seen only once. The source material was peripheral blood. The source of these receptors is a human donor with COVID-19, enrolled during active disease. The donor label of this sample is uncertain. Each CDR3 is given with its conserved first and last residue. A D gene is named only where the DNA matches it firmly.

>12|-|TRBV7-2
CASSLSGYEQYF
>15|-|TRBV5-1
CASSLGSGNQETQYF
>13|-|TRBV9
CASARILNTEAFF
>15|-|TRBV5-1
CASSLAGGSTDTQYF
>16|TRBD2|TRBV19
CASSLGLAGGSDTQYF
>15|TRBD2|TRBV3-1/TRBV3-2
CASSLGLAGDEEQFF
>18|-|TRBV19
CASSPRLIQRTNPGELFF
>14|TRBD1|TRBV15
CATSRAGGNSPLHF
>17|TRBD1|TRBV19
CASSSRQGAYSNQPQHF
>14|-|TRBV7-3
CASSPRGGTDTQYF
>13|TRBD2|TRBV30
CALTTSGPYEQYF
>16|-|TRBV5-6
CASSLGPGSNTGELFF